Listed below are T cell receptor beta chains from one sample, sequenced in a study of blood T cell repertoires in COVID-19. Sequenced by immunoSEQ multiplex PCR; TCRdb stores in-frame clones only, minus some. The sample has tens of thousands of clones; more than 75% are singletons. The sequenced material came from peripheral blood. These receptors all stem from a woman of 80 years or more with active or convalescent COVID-19. CDR3s include the opening cysteine and the closing phenylalanine or tryptophan. A D gene is named only where the DNA matches it firmly. Not every row has a clone size; where given, it reads once, few, many or a size class.

DNA | CDR3 | J | size | V | D
TGCGCCAGCAGCCAAGACAGGGTATATGGCTACACCTTC | CASSQDRVYGYTF | TRBJ1-2 | . | TRBV4-3 | .
TGCGCCAGCAGTCAACAGGGGGCCGGGGAAAAACTGTTTTTT | CASSQQGAGEKLFF | TRBJ1-4 | . | TRBV23-1 | TRBD1
TGTGCCAGCAGTGTGAGGGCTCCCTCGAACACCGGGGAGCTGTTTTTT | CASSVRAPSNTGELFF | TRBJ2-2 | . | TRBV2 | .
TGTGCCAGCAGCTTTAACAGGGGTGGCTACACCTTC | CASSFNRGGYTF | TRBJ1-2 | few | TRBV7-9 | TRBD1
TGTGCCAGCAGCCAAGGGACAGGGGCTGGAAACACCATATATTTT | CASSQGTGAGNTIYF | TRBJ1-3 | . | TRBV3-1/TRBV3-2 | TRBD1
TGTGCCAGTAGTATATTCCCGGGACTGGAGCAGTACTTC | CASSIFPGLEQYF | TRBJ2-7 | . | TRBV19 | .
TGTGCCAGCAGCAAAGGAGGACAAATATTTAACACAGATACGCAGTATTTT | CASSKGGQIFNTDTQYF | TRBJ2-3 | . | TRBV21-1 | .
TGTGCCAGCAGCAAAACTATGGGGGGGGCTCACACCGGGGAGCTGTTTTTT | CASSKTMGGAHTGELFF | TRBJ2-2 | . | TRBV6-2/TRBV6-3 | .
TGTGCCAGCAGCTCGCAAGAGACCCAGTACTTC | CASSSQETQYF | TRBJ2-5 | . | TRBV11-2 | .
TGTGCCAGCAGTACCGGACAGGGGAGGCGGCGGCTGGGGGACCGAGTATCCTACGAGCAGTACTTC | CASSTGQGRRRLGDRVSYEQYF | TRBJ2-7 | few | TRBV28 | TRBD1
TGTGCCAGTAGTGTCCGGGGGGCTGGCTACACCTTC | CASSVRGAGYTF | TRBJ1-2 | . | TRBV19 | .
TGTGCCAGCAGTACCGGGACAGGGGAAGAGACCCAGTACTTC | CASSTGTGEETQYF | TRBJ2-5 | . | TRBV28 | TRBD1
TGTGCCAGCAGCCACCGGGACAGGGGCACTGAAGCTTTCTTT | CASSHRDRGTEAFF | TRBJ1-1 | few | TRBV7-2 | TRBD1
TGTGCCAGCCTGGGACAGGGAGCTGGAAACACCATATATTTT | CASLGQGAGNTIYF | TRBJ1-3 | . | TRBV2 | TRBD1
TGCAGCTACCAAACAGGGCTTTCAAACTATGGCTACACCTTC | CSYQTGLSNYGYTF | TRBJ1-2 | few | TRBV29-1 | .
TGTGCCATCAGTGAAAGATCGGACTATGGCTACACCTTC | CAISERSDYGYTF | TRBJ1-2 | . | TRBV10-3 | .
TGTGCCAGCAGTGAGGGTGGGTGGGGCGGCTACACCTTC | CASSEGGWGGYTF | TRBJ1-2 | . | TRBV6-1 | .